This TCR beta chain derives from a study of T cell changes during pregnancy in multiple sclerosis. V was clipped by 0 bases and J by 0 bases, with 9 bases between them. The CDR3 is 15 residues long. Germline V gene sequence: CDR1 SGHTA, CDR2 FQGNSA. The table came from immunoSEQ multiplex PCR; TCRdb's copy has only in-frame clones and leaves some out. The sample lists 76,000 or so clones; roughly 95% were seen once. The rearrangement joins TRBV7-2 to TRBJ2-7; no clear D gene. The sequenced sample was peripheral blood, obtained in the second trimester of pregnancy. This TCR came from a female donor in good health, enrolled as a control in a pregnancy study. The CDR3: CASSLAYASSYEQYF. CDR3 sequence (DNA): TGTGCCAGCAGCTTAGCTTATGCCAGCTCCTACGAGCAGTACTTC.